The T cell receptor (beta chain) described here comes from a study of response to subunit inactivated influenza vaccine. Study-wide results and caveats: Only a handful of new T cells, the authors suggested, are recruited with each seasonal influenza vaccination.

This clonotype was counted between two and nine times. Its specificity is unknown. TCRdb re-called the RT-PCR reads with MiXCR, one entry per CDR3 protein. This table has 450,000 to 600,000 distinct CDR3 sequences, around 7.7% appearing once. Germline V CDR1 and CDR2: KGHDR, SFDVKD. V was clipped by 4 bases and J by 0 bases, with 9 bases between them. CDR3 length: 15 amino acids. The specimen was PBMCs from blood, collected around 2 years after vaccination. The chain links TRBV24-1 to TRBJ2-4; D is tentatively TRBD1 or TRBD2 (5 bases each). The receptor was derived from a man aged 45 to 70 who received an inactivated influenza vaccine. CDR3 nucleotides: TGTGCCACCAGTGACGGGGCTTTAGCCAAAAACATTCAGTACTTC. Its translation is CATSDGALAKNIQYF.